This T cell receptor beta chain stems from a study of vaccination and CD4 T cells after COVID-19 (dated by TCRdb to about 2022). Regarding the complete study: Convalescent patients had a positive SARS-CoV-2 result on nasal swab PCR, and of these patients, some 10 had mild disease and one had severe disease. Control cultures used a CEFX viral epitope pool as positive control, an HIV-1 Nef peptide pool as negative control, or no peptide. Culture stimuli were overlapping spike peptide pools from SARS-CoV-2 and from the common cold coronaviruses HCoV-NL63, HCoV-OC43 and HCoV-229E. Each participant got two doses of either the Pfizer-BioNTech BNT162b2 vaccine (n=8) or the Moderna mRNA-1273 vaccine (n=2). Post-vaccine blood samples were obtained a median of about 70 days after the second vaccine dose, with a range of about 12 to 241 days. The spike-specific CD4+ TCR repertoire was compared before and after mRNA vaccination in 10 to 11 COVID-19 convalescent patients and a few infection-naive healthy vaccine recipients. The convalescent cohort comprised six males and four females, including two Hispanic individuals, seven Caucasians, two Asians and one multiracial person. Post-COVID blood samples from convalescent patients were collected a median of roughly 100 days after diagnosis, with a range of roughly 35 to 170 days.

V trim: 6 bases; J trim: 2 bases; unmatched bases: 9. The germline V gene (reference sequence) gives CDR1 as MNHEY and CDR2 as SMNVEV. Spanning cysteine to phenylalanine, the CDR3 consists of 16 amino acids. Only CDR3 DNA is held: 48 bases, read in frame from base 1. As to this clonotype: Its cognate antigen has yet to be identified. No much larger clone is present one base from it, and per-base qualities are unavailable.

Library preparation was by PCR. TCR sequencing of DNA from cultured CD4+ T cells used the Oncomine TCR Beta short-read assay at the Johns Hopkins FTIC core. The QIAamp micro DNA kit was used to extract genomic DNA from the cultured CD4+ T cells. Oncomine TCR Beta libraries from cultured CD4+ T cells were pooled with unique dual indexes and sequenced on an Illumina iSeq 100. The authors processed their data as follows. Non-productive sequences were filtered out, and CDR3s that did not start with C, did not end with F or W, or were shorter than 7 amino acids were discarded. The MANAFEST web application was used to identify antigen-specific clonotypes by comparing peptide-stimulated wells against reference wells and other culture wells. Positive clones required FDR below 0.05, an odds ratio above 5, and productive frequency above 0.1% in at least two of three replicate wells. A clonotype was classed as cross-reactive if the clonotype showed significant expansion both in SARS-CoV-2 spike wells and in at least one common cold coronavirus spike condition. Levenshtein distances (stringdist) and unrooted phylogenetic trees (ape) in R version 3.6.1 were used to assess CDR3 homology. Through fastp at Q25 and MiXCR, TCRdb rebuilt clones from the public reads, retaining in-frame beta chains. Duplicate CDR3 protein sequences are folded into a single record with the most common DNA and genes. The V and J calls reflect TCRdb's pipeline rather than the authors' work. This sample gives around 20,000 distinct CDR3 sequences in total; about 39% of them show up just once. Approximately 6.5% of the sample belongs to the ten largest clones.

Here is what the overall study found, with its caveats: In convalescent patients, a median roughly 83% of post-vaccine SARS-CoV-2-reactive clones were detected only after vaccination, and vaccine-specific priming was suggested by this finding. The number of convalescent patients in the study was relatively small, and the study did not examine early timepoints following natural infection. The median number of SARS-CoV-2-reactive clonotypes rose from 20 to 25 after infection to a few dozen after vaccination, but the change was not significant. In convalescent patients, nearly all vaccine-specific clones (304 of 307) were found to be mono-reactive for SARS-CoV-2 spike rather than cross-reactive with common cold coronaviruses.

Reading the label with the study, this specimen's treatment or condition is: roughly ten-day PBMC culture with coronavirus spike peptide pools or control peptides (ViraFEST assay). The ViraFEST assay was used in the study, in which antigen-specific T cells were expanded with peptide pools and expanded clonotypes were subsequently identified by TCR sequencing. The positive SARS-CoV-2 PCR tests of the convalescent patients were dated from March to December 2020, before the Alpha, Beta and Delta variants emerged in the United States. PBMCs were cultured at approximately 2.1 million per well in IMDM supplemented with around 5% human AB serum and around 10 IU/ml IL-2, with roughly 10 ug/ml peptide pools added. Half of the culture medium was replaced with fresh IL-2-containing medium on days 3 and 7. After less than twelve days of culture, CD4+ T cells were isolated by negative selection with the EasySep CD4+ T cell isolation kit. Ficoll-Paque Plus gradient centrifugation was used to isolate PBMCs from whole blood, and the isolated PBMCs were then either used fresh or cryopreserved at -140C. In general, triplicate wells were set up for every culture condition.

The chain uses TRBV27 and TRBJ2-3; TRBD1 aligns with 9 central bases. Sequencing was performed on CD4+ T cells from blood, cultured in vitro, taken before SARS-CoV-2 vaccination. The receptor was isolated from a human donor who had recovered from COVID-19. The CDR3 reads CASSPLDRGYTDTQYF. The DNA sequence is given as TGTGCCAGCAGCCCCTTGGACAGGGGATACACAGATACGCAGTATTTT.